The present T cell receptor (beta chain) was sequenced within a study of neoadjuvant nivolumab and ipilimumab in lung cancer. Regarding the study as a whole: TCR clonality did not significantly correlate with pathologic tumor regression. TCR receptors were sequenced in few samples.

Sequencing used immunoSEQ multiplex PCR; TCRdb keeps in-frame clones, though not all of them. The data show fewer than 35,000 clones, over 75% seen once. Remarks on this clone: Its target is unknown.

This specimen was peripheral blood, taken after neoadjuvant nivolumab, alone or with ipilimumab, at or shortly before surgery. This clonotype originated in an adult with non-small cell lung cancer.

CDR3 region: CASSLGGSQPQHF. In DNA form, the CDR3 reads TGCGCCAGCAGCTTAGGGGGCAGTCAGCCCCAGCATTTT. The rearrangement joins TRBV5-1 to TRBJ1-5, with 7 bases identical to TRBD1. The CDR3 extends over 13 amino acids. Germline CDR1 reads SGHRS; CDR2 reads YFSETQ. Trimming at V came to 2 bases and at J to 6 bases, leaving 2 bases not matched to a gene.